Below, 30 T cell receptor beta chains from the same sample are listed, as sequenced in a study of blood T cell repertoires in COVID-19. Measured with immunoSEQ multiplex PCR; TCRdb has only the in-frame clones, and not every one. The table records over 120,000 clones, approximately 84% of them present only once. Sequenced material: peripheral blood. These receptors were obtained from a human donor in a cohort sampled during active COVID-19.

The V gene is TRBV5-4, the J gene TRBJ1-4, with 9 positions matching TRBD1. The V gene's germline CDR1 is SGHNT and CDR2 YYREEE (reference sequence). Losses at the gene ends were 2 bases for V and 7 bases for J; bases not matched to a gene: 3. CDR3 size: 14 residues. In DNA form, the CDR3 reads TGTGCCAGCAGCTTTGACAGGGGGGCTGAAAAACTGTTTTTT. This sequence encodes CASSFDRGAEKLFF.

V usage is TRBV10-3 and J usage is TRBJ1-2; the D gene is possibly TRBD1 (5 bases). The CDR3 runs 18 residues. The germline CDR1 and CDR2 sequences are ENHRY and SYGVKD. Trimming cost V 3 bases and J 2 bases, with 22 bases left between them. The CDR3 sequence is CAISDPGRGGGWNYGYTF. The CDR3 DNA follows: TGTGCCATCAGTGATCCGGGACGTGGGGGAGGGTGGAACTATGGCTACACCTTC.

The rearrangement uses TRBV2 and TRBJ2-1; possible D gene TRBD1, 6 bases. The ends were cut back, 6 bases at V and 7 bases at J, with 13 bases in the middle. This CDR3 region has 13 residues. CDR1 is SNHLY, CDR2 FYNNEI, per germline. CDR3 amino acids: CASRRRGWNEQFF. The CDR3, as DNA: TGTGCCAGCAGGAGAAGGGGGTGGAATGAGCAGTTCTTC.

J is TRBJ2-1 and V is TRBV6-4; 13 bases align to TRBD2. The CDR3 totals 14 residues. The V gene end was trimmed by 6 bases and the J gene end by 6 bases; junction bases not matched to a gene: 2. The V gene's germline CDR1 is MRHNA and CDR2 SNTAGT. The CDR3 here is CASRRLAGGNEQFF. The CDR3 region has the DNA TGTGCCAGCAGGAGACTAGCGGGGGGCAATGAGCAGTTCTTC.

A single count supports this clone. This chain connects TRBV18 to TRBJ2-2, with a possible D match to TRBD1 (5 bases). The V gene lost 0 bases and the J gene lost 4 bases, with 12 bases spanning the gap. Germline CDR1 is KGHSH and CDR2 is LQKENI. This CDR3 region has 16 residues. CDR3 residues: CASSPPGLRGTGELFF. The CDR3 DNA is TGTGCCAGCTCACCACCGGGGCTAAGGGGCACCGGGGAGCTGTTTTTT.

This sequence joins TRBV5-1 and TRBJ2-3; 9 bases map to TRBD2. Per germline, CDR1 SGHRS and CDR2 YFSETQ. The CDR3 is made up of 14 amino acids. The ends lost 1 base at V and 6 bases at J; junction bases unmatched: 3. The CDR3 region is CASSLSGGFDTQYF. For the CDR3, the DNA is TGCGCCAGCAGCTTGAGCGGGGGGTTCGATACGCAGTATTTT.

CDR3 in DNA: TGTGCCAGCAGCTTGCCCCCGGGACAGGGGGTCGATACGCAGTATTTT. This sequence encodes CASSLPPGQGVDTQYF. J is TRBJ2-3 and V is TRBV7-9; TRBD1 aligns across 11 bases. This CDR3 comprises 16 residues. Germline V gene lookup returns CDR1 SEHNR and CDR2 FQNEAQ (reference sequence). J was trimmed by 6 bases and V by 3 bases; bases with no gene match: 8.

The chain links TRBV6-1 to TRBJ1-1; 7 positions agree with TRBD1. The CDR3 is 20 amino acids. The junction had 21 bases not matched to a gene; V was cut back by 4 bases and J by 1 base. Germline V gene sequence: CDR1 MNHNS, CDR2 SASEGT. In DNA form, the CDR3 reads TGTGCCAGCAGTGGGAGCGCGAAACCGGGACAGAGTTTAACGAACACTGAAGCTTTCTTT. Amino acids: CASSGSAKPGQSLTNTEAFF.

This clone was counted a single time. The chain recombines TRBV5-4 with TRBJ2-1; TRBD2 matches 10 bases. The CDR3 spans 16 residues. Germline lookup yields CDR1 SGHNT and CDR2 YYREEE (reference sequence). Trimming cost V 3 bases and J 4 bases; bases outside gene matches: 7. The CDR3 region has the DNA TGTGCCAGCAGCTCAAAAGCTAGCGGGGGATACAATGAGCAGTTCTTC. Amino acids: CASSSKASGGYNEQFF.

V and J are TRBV2 and TRBJ1-5; unclear D gene. The germline V gene encodes CDR1 SNHLY and CDR2 FYNNEI. V dropped 7 bases and J dropped 0 bases, with 7 bases sitting between them. The CDR3 consists of 13 residues. The CDR3 loop reads CASTRDSNQPQHF. CDR3 bases: TGTGCCAGCACCCGGGATAGCAATCAGCCCCAGCATTTT. The whole variable domain, filled in from reference TRBV2 and TRBJ1-5, reads EPEVTQTPSHQVTQMGQEVILRCVPISNHLYFYWYRQILGQKVEFLVSFYNNEISEKSEIFDDQFSVERPDGSNFTLKIRSTKLEDSAMYFCASTRDSNQPQHFGDGTRLSIL.

The chain recombines TRBV7-2 with TRBJ2-7; D is perhaps TRBD2 (5 bases). In germline, CDR1 is SGHTA, CDR2 FQGNSA. The V gene lost 5 bases and the J gene lost 4 bases, with 12 bases spanning the gap. The CDR3 is 13 amino acids. The CDR3 DNA reads TGTGCCAGCAGCGAAGCCGGCGGGTACGAGCAGTACTTC. This sequence encodes CASSEAGGYEQYF.

This chain joins TRBV5-1 and TRBJ1-2; D unresolved. CDR1 and CDR2 (germline): SGHRS, YFSETQ. Trimming stripped 3 bases from V and 2 bases from J, with 14 bases between. The CDR3 covers 15 residues. The CDR3: CASSSTGTRNYGYTF. DNA of the CDR3: TGCGCCAGCAGCTCTACTGGTACGCGAAACTATGGCTACACCTTC.

V usage is TRBV7-9 and J usage is TRBJ2-3; 7 nucleotides line up with TRBD2. V lost 3 bases and J lost 1; bases outside the gene matches: 7. CDR1 and CDR2 (germline): SEHNR, FQNEAQ (reference sequence). This CDR3 contains 16 residues. The CDR3 reads CASSLGRGYGTDTQYF. CDR3 DNA sequence: TGTGCCAGCAGCTTGGGGCGGGGGTATGGCACAGATACGCAGTATTTT.

The V and J genes are TRBV24-1 and TRBJ2-7, with 9 bases that match TRBD1. The CDR3 has 15 residues. J gave up 4 bases and V 7 bases, and 10 bases lay outside the gene matches. Germline lookup yields CDR1 KGHDR and CDR2 SFDVKD. Here the CDR3 DNA reads TGTGCCACCAGGGAAGATACAGGGGGCTTGTACGAGCAGTACGTC. It is translated as CATREDTGGLYEQYV.

V and J are TRBV4-2 and TRBJ1-5; 7 positions agree with TRBD1. V trimming: 0 bases; J trimming: 2 bases; junction bases outside the gene matches: 4. Germline V CDR1 and CDR2: LGHNA, YNFKEQ. The CDR3 extends over 16 amino acids. This chain's CDR3 is CASSQDNRGGNQPQHF. The DNA for the CDR3 is TGTGCCAGCAGCCAAGATAACAGGGGAGGCAATCAGCCCCAGCATTTT.

This rearrangement joins TRBV28 to TRBJ2-3, with D possibly being TRBD2 (5 bases). The germline gives CDR1 MDHEN, CDR2 SYDVKM. The CDR3 runs 15 residues. V lost 5 bases and J lost 1, with 13 bases in between. CDR3 coding DNA: TGTGCCAGCAGTCCCGCCATCGGGGGCACAGATACGCAGTATTTT. This codes for CASSPAIGGTDTQYF.

The J gene is TRBJ2-1, the V gene TRBV29-1, with TRBD2 matching over 7 bases. This CDR3 comprises 14 residues. CDR1 SQVTM and CDR2 ANQGSEA come from the germline V gene. Germline trimming cut 4 bases from V and 3 bases from J; bases unmatched to any gene: 6. CDR3 residues: CSVVLGLDYNEQFF. DNA for the CDR3: TGCAGCGTTGTACTAGGACTAGACTACAATGAGCAGTTCTTC.

The CDR3: CSVEDWQQGAYGYTF. DNA for the CDR3: TGCAGCGTTGAAGATTGGCAGCAGGGGGCCTATGGCTACACCTTC. The chain employs TRBV29-1 and TRBJ1-2; TRBD1 aligns across 8 bases. The CDR3 spans 15 residues. J lost 4 bases, V lost 0 bases, and 7 bases had no gene match. Germline lookup yields CDR1 SQVTM and CDR2 ANQGSEA.

This chain links TRBV11-2 with TRBJ1-4, with D tentatively TRBD1 (6 bases). V shed 0 bases and J shed 11 bases, with 10 bases lying between them. Germline V gene lookup returns CDR1 SGHAT and CDR2 FQNNGV. CDR3 length: 13 amino acids. CDR3 in amino acids: CASSLERGGKLFF. The CDR3 DNA reads TGTGCCAGCAGCTTAGAGAGGGGGGGGAAACTGTTTTTT.

This sequence joins TRBV6-5 and TRBJ1-3; D may be TRBD1 (6 bases). CDR1 is MNHEY, CDR2 SVGAGI, per germline. The CDR3 sequence is 14 residues long. V was cut by 4 bases and J by 2 bases, with 9 bases left in between. The DNA for the CDR3 is TGTGCCAGCAGTTTAGGACAGACTGGAAACACCATATATTTT. Amino acid sequence: CASSLGQTGNTIYF.

This clone appeared a single time. The V gene is TRBV9, the J gene TRBJ2-2; TRBD1 is a possible D gene (5 bases). The germline CDR1 and CDR2 sequences are SGDLS and YYNGEE. Trimming removed 0 bases at V and 5 bases at J, with 14 bases between. The length of the CDR3 is 16 residues. The CDR3 is CASSVEAGMRTGELFF. CDR3 nucleotide sequence: TGTGCCAGCAGCGTAGAGGCAGGGATGAGAACCGGGGAGCTGTTTTTT.

The sample holds a few counts of this clone. The chain combines TRBV5-1 with TRBJ2-1, with 14 bases aligning to TRBD2. Per germline, CDR1 SGHRS and CDR2 YFSETQ. The V gene end was trimmed by 4 bases and the J gene end by 7 bases; junction bases not matched to a gene: 10. CDR3 length: 17 amino acids. This CDR3 is CASSGTGTSGSLNEQFF. In DNA form, the CDR3 reads TGCGCCAGCAGCGGAACCGGGACTAGCGGGAGTTTAAATGAGCAGTTCTTC.

V usage is TRBV4-2 and J usage is TRBJ1-2, with unresolved D. CDR3 length: 14 residues. Per the germline V gene, CDR1 is LGHNA and CDR2 is YNFKEQ. V lost 1 base, J lost 1 base, and 7 bases lay in between. The CDR3 DNA sequence: TGTGCCAGCAGCCAAGGAAGAGTTAACTATGGCTACACCTTC. Translating it yields CASSQGRVNYGYTF.

V and J are TRBV7-9 and TRBJ1-6; no clear D. The CDR3 covers 14 residues. Germline values: CDR1 SEHNR, CDR2 FQNEAQ (reference sequence). V gave up 3 bases and J gave up 10 bases, with 13 bases separating them. CDR3 nucleotide sequence: TGTGCCAGCAGCTTGTTTGCCGGGGAATCACCCCTCCACTTT. Translating it yields CASSLFAGESPLHF. Supplemented by reference TRBV7-9 and TRBJ1-6, the full variable domain reads DTGVSQNPRHKITKRGQNVTFRCDPISEHNRLYWYRQTLGQGPEFLTYFQNEAQLEKSRLLSDRFSAERPKGSFSTLEIQRTEQGDSAMYLCASSLFAGESPLHFGNGTRLTVT.

Turning to this clone: The junction departs from germline at one end; a sequencing error may be responsible. The chain has TRBV7-8 and TRBJ2-1; TRBD2 agrees at 12 bases. Germline V lookup: CDR1 SGHVS, CDR2 FQNEAQ. The CDR3 extends over 15 amino acids. CDR3: CASSLAGGPRDEQFF. The CDR3 DNA reads TGTGCCAGCAGCCTAGCGGGGGGGCCGCGGGATGAGCAGTTCTTC.

The chain uses TRBV28 and TRBJ1-1; TRBD1 is a possible D gene (5 bases). With 3 bases removed from V and 3 bases from J, the gap between germline ends came to 11 bases. CDR1 is MDHEN and CDR2 is SYDVKM in the germline V gene. This CDR3 spans 14 amino acids. The CDR3 region has the DNA TGTGCCAGCAGTTTCCACAGGATGGACACTGAAGCTTTCTTT. This encodes CASSFHRMDTEAFF.

The rearrangement joins TRBV9 to TRBJ1-4; 10 bases fit TRBD1. The CDR3 has 15 residues. Germline assignment: CDR1 SGDLS and CDR2 YYNGEE. Losses at the gene ends were 5 bases for V and 4 bases for J; bases not matched to a gene: 5. The CDR3 bases are TGTGCCAGCAGTAGTGGACAGGGGGTTAATGAAAAACTGTTTTTT. Translating it yields CASSSGQGVNEKLFF.

The chain recombines TRBV7-2 with TRBJ1-5; D is unresolved. This CDR3 has 15 residues. Trimming removed 7 bases from V and 9 bases from J, with 22 bases in between. Germline V gene sequence: CDR1 SGHTA, CDR2 FQGNSA. The CDR3 DNA is TGTGCCAGCACCTCTAGCGTTATGGGGTGGGTGCCCCAGCATTTT. It encodes CASTSSVMGWVPQHF.

The genes are TRBV27 and TRBJ2-5, with D perhaps matching TRBD2 (5 bases). There are 12 residues in the CDR3. Germline loops: CDR1 MNHEY, CDR2 SMNVEV (reference sequence). Deletions cut 6 bases from V and 2 bases from J, with 7 bases between. The CDR3 nucleotides are TGTGCCAGCAGCCGAGGGCAAGAGACCCAGTACTTC. Protein sequence: CASSRGQETQYF.

Only one count was recorded for this clone. The rearrangement links TRBV18 to TRBJ2-2; 9 bases map to TRBD2. V lost 5 bases and J lost 6; bases outside the gene matches: 4. CDR1 is KGHSH and CDR2 is LQKENI in the germline V gene. The CDR3 sequence is 14 residues long. For the CDR3, the DNA is TGTGCCAGCTCAGCGGGACTAGCAGCCGGGGAGCTGTTTTTT. Protein product: CASSAGLAAGELFF.